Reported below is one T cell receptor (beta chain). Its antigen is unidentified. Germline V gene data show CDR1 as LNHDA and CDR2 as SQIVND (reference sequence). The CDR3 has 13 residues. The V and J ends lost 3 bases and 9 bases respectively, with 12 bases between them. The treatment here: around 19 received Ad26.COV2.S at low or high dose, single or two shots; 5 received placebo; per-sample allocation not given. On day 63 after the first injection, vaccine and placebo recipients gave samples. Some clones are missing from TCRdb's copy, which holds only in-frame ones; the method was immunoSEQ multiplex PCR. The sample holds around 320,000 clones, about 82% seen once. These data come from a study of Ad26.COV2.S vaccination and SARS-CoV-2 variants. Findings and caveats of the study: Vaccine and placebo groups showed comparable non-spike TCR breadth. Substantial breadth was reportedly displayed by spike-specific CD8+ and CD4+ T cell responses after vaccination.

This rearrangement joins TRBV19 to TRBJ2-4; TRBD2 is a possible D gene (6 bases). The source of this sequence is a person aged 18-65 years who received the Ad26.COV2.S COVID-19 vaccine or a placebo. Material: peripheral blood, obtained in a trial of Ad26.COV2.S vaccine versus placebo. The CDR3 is CASSMEGGGIQYF. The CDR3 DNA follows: TGTGCCAGTAGTATGGAGGGTGGGGGCATTCAGTACTTC.